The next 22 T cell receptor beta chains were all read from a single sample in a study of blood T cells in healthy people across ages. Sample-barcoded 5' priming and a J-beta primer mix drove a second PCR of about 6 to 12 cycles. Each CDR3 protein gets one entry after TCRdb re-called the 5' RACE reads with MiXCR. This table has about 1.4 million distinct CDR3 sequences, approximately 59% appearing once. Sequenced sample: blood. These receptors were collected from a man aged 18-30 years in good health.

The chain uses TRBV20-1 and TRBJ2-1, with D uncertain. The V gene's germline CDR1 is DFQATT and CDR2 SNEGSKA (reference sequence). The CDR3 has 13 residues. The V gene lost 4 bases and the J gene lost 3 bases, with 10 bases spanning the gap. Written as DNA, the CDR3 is TGCAGTGCTACCGAGATCAACTACAATGAGCAGTTCTTC. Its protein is CSATEINYNEQFF.

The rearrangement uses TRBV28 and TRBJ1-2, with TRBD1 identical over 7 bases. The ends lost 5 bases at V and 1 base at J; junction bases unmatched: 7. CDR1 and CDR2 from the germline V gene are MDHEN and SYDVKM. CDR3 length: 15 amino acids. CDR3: CASSTSGQLNYGYTF. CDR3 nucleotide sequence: TGTGCCAGCAGTACCTCGGGACAGCTTAACTATGGCTACACCTTC.

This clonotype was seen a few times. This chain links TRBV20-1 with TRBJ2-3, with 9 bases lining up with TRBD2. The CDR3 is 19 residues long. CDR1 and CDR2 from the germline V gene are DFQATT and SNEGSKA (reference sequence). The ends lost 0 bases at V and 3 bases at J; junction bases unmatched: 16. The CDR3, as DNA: TGCAGTGCTAGAGATCTCCTGGGACTAGCAAGGATATCGACAGATACGCAGTATTTT. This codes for CSARDLLGLARISTDTQYF.

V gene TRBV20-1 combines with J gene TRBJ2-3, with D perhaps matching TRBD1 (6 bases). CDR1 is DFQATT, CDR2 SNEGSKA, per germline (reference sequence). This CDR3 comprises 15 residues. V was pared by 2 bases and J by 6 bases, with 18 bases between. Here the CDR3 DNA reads TGCAGTGCTAGACCCACCGGGACATACGAGGATACGCAGTATTTT. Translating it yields CSARPTGTYEDTQYF.

The CDR3 here is CASSLQATAYNEQFF. CDR3 bases: TGTGCCAGCAGTTTACAGGCTACCGCCTACAATGAGCAGTTCTTC. This chain links TRBV27 with TRBJ2-1; D is unresolved. The germline V gene has CDR1 MNHEY and CDR2 SMNVEV (reference sequence). The germline V and J ends were trimmed by 2 bases and 2 bases, with 10 bases remaining between them. The CDR3 totals 15 residues.

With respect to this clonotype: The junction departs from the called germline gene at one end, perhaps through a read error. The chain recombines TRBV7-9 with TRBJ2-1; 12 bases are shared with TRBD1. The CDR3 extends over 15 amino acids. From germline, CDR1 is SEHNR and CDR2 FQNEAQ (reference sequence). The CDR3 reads CVSSPGQGASGEQFF. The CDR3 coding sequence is TGTGTCAGCAGCCCGGGACAGGGGGCTTCGGGTGAGCAGTTCTTC.

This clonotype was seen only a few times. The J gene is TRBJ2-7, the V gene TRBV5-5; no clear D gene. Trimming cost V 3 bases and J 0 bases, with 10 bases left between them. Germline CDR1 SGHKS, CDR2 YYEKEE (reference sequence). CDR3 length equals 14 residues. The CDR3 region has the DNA TGTGCCAGCAGCTCCGGAGACCTCTCCTACGAGCAGTACTTC. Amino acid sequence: CASSSGDLSYEQYF. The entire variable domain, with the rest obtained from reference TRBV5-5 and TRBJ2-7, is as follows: DAGVTQSPTHLIKTRGQQVTLRCSPISGHKSVSWYQQVLGQGPQFIFQYYEKEERGRGNFPDRFSARQFPNYSSELNVNALLLGDSALYLCASSSGDLSYEQYFGPGTRLTVT.

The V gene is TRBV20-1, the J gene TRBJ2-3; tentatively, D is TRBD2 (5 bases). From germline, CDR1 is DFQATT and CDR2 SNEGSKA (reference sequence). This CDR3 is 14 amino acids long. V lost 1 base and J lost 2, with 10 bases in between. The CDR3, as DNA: TGCAGTGCTAGAGTGGACTGGGCCACAGATACGCAGTATTTT. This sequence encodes CSARVDWATDTQYF.

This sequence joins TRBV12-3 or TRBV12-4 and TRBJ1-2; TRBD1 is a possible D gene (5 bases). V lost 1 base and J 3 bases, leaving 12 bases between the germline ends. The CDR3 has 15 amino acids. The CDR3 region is CASSLGPRAYYGYTF. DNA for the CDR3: TGTGCCAGCAGTTTAGGCCCCAGGGCGTACTATGGCTACACCTTC.

CDR3 amino acids: CASSYRTGLYGYTF. In nucleotides, the CDR3 is TGTGCCAGCAGTTACAGGACGGGACTCTATGGCTACACCTTC. This rearrangement joins TRBV6-5 to TRBJ1-2; a weak D match, TRBD1 (5 bases). V was cut by 2 bases and J by 4 bases, with 11 bases left in between. The CDR3 loop spans 14 amino acids. Germline V gene lookup returns CDR1 MNHEY and CDR2 SVGAGI.

Here the CDR3 reads CASSPLARASGSSYEQYF. As DNA, the CDR3 is TGTGCCAGCTCACCACTCGCCAGGGCCAGCGGGAGTTCCTACGAGCAGTACTTC. This rearrangement joins TRBV18 to TRBJ2-5; TRBD2 matches at 8 bases. With the DNA end fitting TRBJ2-7 better, the J assignment may be wrong. The germline V gene has CDR1 KGHSH and CDR2 LQKENI. This CDR3 has 18 amino acids.

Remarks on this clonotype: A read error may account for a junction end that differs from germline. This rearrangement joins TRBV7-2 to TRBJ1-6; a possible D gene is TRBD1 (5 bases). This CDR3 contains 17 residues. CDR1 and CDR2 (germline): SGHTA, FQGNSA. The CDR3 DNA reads TGTGCCAGCAGCCTTAACAGTGGGGCCTCCTATAATTCACCCCTCCATTTT. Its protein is CASSLNSGASYNSPLHF.

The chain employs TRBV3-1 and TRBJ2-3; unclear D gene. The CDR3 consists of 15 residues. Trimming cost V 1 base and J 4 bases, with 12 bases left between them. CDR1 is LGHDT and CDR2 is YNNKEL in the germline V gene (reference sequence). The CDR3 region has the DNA TGTGCCAGCAGCCAAGCAGCACCCGGGTCAGATACGCAGTATTTT. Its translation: CASSQAAPGSDTQYF.

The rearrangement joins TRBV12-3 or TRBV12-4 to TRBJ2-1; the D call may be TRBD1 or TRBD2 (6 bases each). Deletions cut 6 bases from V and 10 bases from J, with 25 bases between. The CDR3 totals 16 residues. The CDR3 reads CASRREWGTQGGEQFF. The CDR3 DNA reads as TGTGCCAGCAGGAGGGAGTGGGGCACACAGGGAGGCGAGCAGTTCTTC.

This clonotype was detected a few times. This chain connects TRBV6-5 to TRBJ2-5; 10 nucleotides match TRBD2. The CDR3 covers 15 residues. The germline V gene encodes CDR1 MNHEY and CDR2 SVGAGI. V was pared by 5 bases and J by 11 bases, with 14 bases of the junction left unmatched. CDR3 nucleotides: TGTGCCAGCAGTACCCAGGGAGCGGGAGGGAATGAGCAGTACTTC. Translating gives CASSTQGAGGNEQYF.

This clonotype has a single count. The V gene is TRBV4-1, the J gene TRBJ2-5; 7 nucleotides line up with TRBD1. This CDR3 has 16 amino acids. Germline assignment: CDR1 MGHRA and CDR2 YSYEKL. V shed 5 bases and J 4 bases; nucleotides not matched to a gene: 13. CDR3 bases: TGCGCCAGCAGCGTCTTCGTTGACAGGGATGGAGAGACCCAGTACTTC. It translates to CASSVFVDRDGETQYF.

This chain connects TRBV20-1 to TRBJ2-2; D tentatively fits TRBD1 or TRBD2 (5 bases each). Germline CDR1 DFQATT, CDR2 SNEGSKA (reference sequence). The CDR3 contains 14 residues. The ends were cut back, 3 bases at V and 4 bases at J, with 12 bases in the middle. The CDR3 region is CSASIGAVTGELFF. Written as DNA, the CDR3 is TGCAGTGCTAGCATCGGGGCGGTCACCGGGGAGCTGTTTTTT.

CDR3 loop: CASSQDWREAFF. The DNA for the CDR3 is TGCGCCAGCAGCCAAGATTGGCGAGAAGCTTTCTTT. This rearrangement joins TRBV4-1 to TRBJ1-1; D is ambiguous. Looked up from germline, CDR1 is MGHRA and CDR2 is YSYEKL. This CDR3 spans 12 amino acids. Trimming left V 0 bases short and J 8 bases short, with 7 bases between.

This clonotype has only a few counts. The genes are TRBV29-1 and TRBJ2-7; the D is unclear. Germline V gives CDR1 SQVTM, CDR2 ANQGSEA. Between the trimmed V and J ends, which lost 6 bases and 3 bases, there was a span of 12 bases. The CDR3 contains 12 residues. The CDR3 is CSVRTDDYEQYF. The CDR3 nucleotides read TGCAGCGTCAGGACGGACGACTACGAGCAGTACTTC.

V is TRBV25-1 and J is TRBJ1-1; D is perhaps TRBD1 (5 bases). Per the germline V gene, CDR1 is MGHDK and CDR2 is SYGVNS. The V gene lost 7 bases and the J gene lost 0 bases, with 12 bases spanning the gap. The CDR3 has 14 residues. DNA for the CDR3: TGTGCCAGCATACCCCGGGGGGTGAACACTGAAGCTTTCTTT. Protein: CASIPRGVNTEAFF.

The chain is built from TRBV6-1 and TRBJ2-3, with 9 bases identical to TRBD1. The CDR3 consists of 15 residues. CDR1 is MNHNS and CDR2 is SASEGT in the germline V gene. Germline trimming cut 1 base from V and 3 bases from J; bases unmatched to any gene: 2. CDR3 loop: CASSEGQGGTDTQYF. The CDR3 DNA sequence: TGTGCCAGCAGTGAAGGACAGGGGGGGACAGATACGCAGTATTTT.

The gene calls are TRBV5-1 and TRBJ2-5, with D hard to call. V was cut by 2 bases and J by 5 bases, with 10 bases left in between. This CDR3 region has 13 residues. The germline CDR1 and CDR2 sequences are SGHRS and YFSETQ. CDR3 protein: CASSFGRSETQYF. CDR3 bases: TGCGCCAGCAGCTTCGGGCGTTCGGAGACCCAGTACTTC.